These T cell receptor beta chains were read from a single sample in a study of blood T cell repertoires in COVID-19. The protocol was immunoSEQ multiplex PCR, while the TCRdb copy is restricted to in-frame clones and leaves out a portion. The sample has a few hundred thousand clones; roughly nine tenths are singletons. What was sequenced was PBMCs or T cells enriched from blood (not recorded which). The receptors here all came from a human donor in a cohort exposed to, infected with or recovered from COVID-19 (not recorded which). The donor label of this sample is uncertain. Both conserved end residues are part of each CDR3. Fields, in order: CDR3 protein, CDR3 DNA, clone size, D gene, V gene, J gene. The D gene is left open where the match is weak. Size is stated for part of the rows, as once, few or many counts, or as a class when the clone is expanded.

CASSPRGSPYEQYF	TGTGCCAGCTCACCGCGGGGGTCACCCTACGAGCAGTACTTC	NA	TRBD2	TRBV18	TRBJ2-7
CASSYSGASTQQYF	TGTGCCAGCAGTTACTCGGGGGCATCTACGCAGCAGTACTTC	NA	NA	TRBV6-2/TRBV6-3	TRBJ2-7
CASSIARDSWDNDLFF	TGCGCCAGCAGCATAGCCCGGGACAGCTGGGACAATGATCTGTTCTTC	NA	TRBD1	TRBV5-1	TRBJ2-1
CASSSGGGPDTQYF	TGTGCCAGCAGTTCTGGGGGGGGCCCAGATACGCAGTATTTT	NA	NA	TRBV27	TRBJ2-3
CASRAYGYTF	TGTGCCAGCAGAGCCTATGGCTACACCTTC	NA	NA	TRBV2	TRBJ1-2
CASGRQGFNEKLFF	TGTGCCAGCGGGAGACAGGGGTTTAATGAAAAACTGTTTTTT	NA	TRBD1	TRBV27	TRBJ1-4
CASSLLGGNEQYF	TGTGCCAGCAGCTTGCTCGGGGGTAACGAGCAGTACTTC	NA	NA	TRBV5-4	TRBJ2-7
CASSLEGAGQAFF	TGTGCCAGCAGCTTAGAAGGGGCCGGACAGGCCTTTTTT	once	TRBD1	TRBV7-9	TRBJ1-4
CASSPNPGIRGGNTIYF	TGTGCCAGCAGTCCCAACCCCGGAATCCGAGGTGGAAACACCATATATTTT	NA	NA	TRBV2	TRBJ1-3
CASSIRRDSYEQYF	TGTGCCAGTAGTATTAGGAGGGATTCCTACGAGCAGTACTTC	once	NA	TRBV19	TRBJ2-7
CASRTGSEGQYF	TGCGCCAGCAGGACAGGTTCCGAGGGGCAGTACTTC	NA	NA	TRBV10-2	TRBJ2-7
CASGLVSVQGQNIGNQPQHF	TGTGCTAGTGGTTTGGTATCTGTACAGGGGCAAAATATAGGCAATCAGCCCCAGCATTTT	few	TRBD1	TRBV12-5	TRBJ1-5
CASSRDSSNYKIYGYTF	TGTGCCAGCAGTAGAGACAGTTCGAACTACAAGATCTATGGCTACACCTTC	NA	NA	TRBV27	TRBJ1-2
CASSEGTEAGQPQHF	TGCGCCAGCAGCGAGGGGACAGAGGCTGGACAGCCCCAGCATTTT	NA	TRBD1	TRBV5-1	TRBJ1-5
CASSPGHDEQFF	TGTGCCAGCAGCCCCGGACACGATGAGCAGTTCTTC	NA	NA	TRBV7-2	TRBJ2-1
CASSLVGDSHYEQYF	TGTGCCAGCAGTTTGGTGGGTGACAGTCACTACGAGCAGTACTTC	NA	NA	TRBV6-5	TRBJ2-7
CARGGVGSGYTF	TGTGCCAGAGGGGGGGTAGGATCTGGCTACACCTTC	NA	NA	TRBV2	TRBJ1-2
CSVDSPGPRGYGYTF	TGCAGCGTTGATAGCCCGGGACCCCGGGGGTACGGCTACACCTTC	NA	NA	TRBV29-1	TRBJ1-2
CASSQEMQGNTEAFF	TGCGCCAGCAGCCAAGAGATGCAGGGCAACACTGAAGCTTTCTTT	once	NA	TRBV4-3	TRBJ1-1
CASSPQGTGELFF	TGTGCCAGCTCTCCCCAGGGAACCGGGGAGCTGTTTTTT	NA	NA	TRBV11-2	TRBJ2-2
CASSGQGNEQYF	TGTGCCAGCAGTGGACAGGGCAACGAGCAGTACTTC	NA	TRBD1	TRBV25-1	TRBJ2-7
CASSLLAGPTNTGELFF	TGCGCCAGCAGCTTATTGGCGGGCCCCACGAACACCGGGGAGCTGTTTTTT	once	NA	TRBV5-1	TRBJ2-2
CASSQTGLETQYF	TGCGCCAGCAGTCAAACAGGGTTGGAGACCCAGTACTTC	NA	NA	TRBV23-1	TRBJ2-5
CASSPPSETQYF	TGTGCCAGCTCACCACCCTCAGAGACCCAGTACTTC	NA	NA	TRBV18	TRBJ2-5
CAVGTGGYGYTF	TGTGCCGTCGGAACAGGCGGCTATGGCTACACCTTC	NA	NA	TRBV30	TRBJ1-2
CASSLGSSGNTDTQYF	TGTGCCAGCAGCTTAGGATCTAGCGGCAACACAGATACGCAGTATTTT	NA	TRBD2	TRBV13	TRBJ2-3
CASSDSLAPRVVDSPLHF	TGCGCCAGCAGTGACAGTCTCGCACCGAGGGTCGTTGATTCACCCCTCCACTTT	NA	NA	TRBV10-2	TRBJ1-6
CASSSQTGIGYTF	TGTGCCAGCAGCTCCCAGACAGGGATTGGCTACACCTTC	NA	TRBD1	TRBV9	TRBJ1-2
CAWSVRGTGNQPQHF	TGTGCCTGGAGTGTCCGGGGAACGGGCAATCAGCCCCAGCATTTT	NA	NA	TRBV30	TRBJ1-5
CASGRTGGETQYF	TGTGCCAGCGGAAGGACAGGTGGCGAGACCCAGTACTTC	NA	TRBD1	TRBV2	TRBJ2-5
CASSQGQNNEKLFF	TGTGCCAGCAGCCAAGGGCAGAATAATGAAAAACTGTTTTTT	NA	NA	TRBV4-2	TRBJ1-4
CASSDSGATVNEQFF	TGTGCCAGCAGTGACTCGGGAGCCACGGTCAATGAGCAGTTCTTC	NA	NA	TRBV6-2/TRBV6-3	TRBJ2-1
CASSQLGGLGAGELFF	TGCGCCAGCAGCCAATTAGGGGGCCTGGGGGCCGGGGAGCTGTTTTTT	NA	TRBD1	TRBV4-1	TRBJ2-2
CASSMDPRAGGYTF	TGTGCCAGTAGTATGGATCCGAGGGCAGGTGGCTACACCTTC	NA	NA	TRBV19	TRBJ1-2
CASSTSGVGYTF	TGTGCCAGTAGTACCTCGGGGGTTGGCTACACCTTC	NA	NA	TRBV19	TRBJ1-2
CASSVTGTGSDEQFF	TGTGCCAGCAGCGTCACCGGGACAGGGAGCGATGAGCAGTTCTTC	NA	TRBD1	TRBV9	TRBJ2-1
CASSTRQGGQPQHF	TGCGCCAGCAGCACGAGACAGGGGGGTCAGCCCCAGCATTTT	NA	TRBD1	TRBV5-1	TRBJ1-5
CASSIGGDGELFF	TGTGCCAGTAGTATCGGAGGGGACGGGGAGCTGTTTTTT	NA	NA	TRBV19	TRBJ2-2
CASSLDRFQRGGTDTQYF	TGTGCCAGCAGCTTAGATAGGTTCCAGCGGGGTGGCACAGATACGCAGTATTTT	NA	TRBD2	TRBV11-2	TRBJ2-3
CASSLNRDRGQGGELFF	TGTGCCAGCAGCTTAAACCGGGACAGGGGTCAGGGCGGGGAGCTGTTTTTT	once	TRBD1	TRBV7-8	TRBJ2-2
CAISESRGGWINEQFF	TGTGCCATCAGTGAGTCGAGAGGGGGATGGATCAATGAGCAGTTCTTC	NA	NA	TRBV10-3	TRBJ2-1
CASRPWAGQLNEKLFF	TGTGCCAGCAGACCATGGGCCGGACAGCTAAATGAAAAACTGTTTTTT	NA	NA	TRBV27	TRBJ1-4
CAWSRDRLSYGYTF	TGTGCCTGGAGCCGGGACAGGCTATCGTATGGCTACACCTTC	once	TRBD1	TRBV30	TRBJ1-2
CASSDPRDRLIEQYF	TGTGCCAGCAGTGATCCGAGGGACAGGTTAATTGAGCAGTACTTC	NA	TRBD1	TRBV6-1	TRBJ2-7
CASSLNRNYGYTF	TGCGCCAGCAGCTTGAACAGAAACTATGGCTACACCTTC	NA	NA	TRBV5-1	TRBJ1-2